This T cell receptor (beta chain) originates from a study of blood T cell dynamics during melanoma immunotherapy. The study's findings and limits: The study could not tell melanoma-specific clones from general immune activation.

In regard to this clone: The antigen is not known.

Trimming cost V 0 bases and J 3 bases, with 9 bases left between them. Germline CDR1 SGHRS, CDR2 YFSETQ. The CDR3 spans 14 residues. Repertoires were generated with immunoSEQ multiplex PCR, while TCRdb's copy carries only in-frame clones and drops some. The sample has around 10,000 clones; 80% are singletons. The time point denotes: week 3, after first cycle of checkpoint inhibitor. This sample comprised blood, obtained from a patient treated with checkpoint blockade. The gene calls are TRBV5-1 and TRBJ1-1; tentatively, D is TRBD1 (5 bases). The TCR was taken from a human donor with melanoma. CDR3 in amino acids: CASSLGQGYTEAFF. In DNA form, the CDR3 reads TGCGCCAGCAGCTTGGGGCAGGGTTACACTGAAGCTTTCTTT. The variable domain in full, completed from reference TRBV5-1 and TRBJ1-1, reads KAGVTQTPRYLIKTRGQQVTLSCSPISGHRSVSWYQQTPGQGLQFLFEYFSETQRNKGNFPGRFSGRQFSNSRSEMNVSTLELGDSALYLCASSLGQGYTEAFFGQGTRLTVV.